This is a list of T cell receptor beta chains from one sample in a study of blood T cell repertoires in COVID-19. The method was immunoSEQ multiplex PCR; TCRdb's version includes in-frame clones alone and lacks a portion of them. This sample has some 390,000 clones, with 70% to 90% found just once. Sequencing was done on a sample of peripheral blood. Every receptor here comes from a woman between 40 and 50 years old with COVID-19, enrolled during active disease. Each CDR3 is given with its conserved first and last residue. The D gene is left open where the match is weak. Clone size, where shown, is once, few, many, or a class for clones that have expanded.

TRBJ1-6	TRBD1	TRBV9	.	CASSGTGTGRSRGYSPLHF	TGTGCCAGCAGCGGAACCGGGACAGGCCGTTCAAGGGGTTATTCACCCCTCCACTTT
TRBJ2-5	TRBD2	TRBV7-9	.	CASSLPGGGPPETQYF	TGTGCCAGCAGCTTACCAGGCGGGGGGCCCCCCGAGACCCAGTACTTC
TRBJ1-6	TRBD1	TRBV30	.	CASRGQLYNSPLHF	TGTGCCTCCCGGGGACAGCTCTATAATTCACCCCTCCACTTT
TRBJ1-5	.	TRBV3-1/TRBV3-2	.	CASSRGTNQPQHF	TGTGCCAGCTCGAGGGGGACCAATCAGCCCCAGCATTTT
TRBJ2-3	TRBD2	TRBV27	.	CASSPSAPLAGLLTSTDTQYF	TGTGCCAGCAGTCCTTCCGCCCCCCTAGCGGGGCTCCTTACTAGCACAGATACGCAGTATTTT
TRBJ2-7	TRBD1	TRBV15	once	CATSRPTGLSEQYF	TGTGCCACCAGCAGGCCGACAGGGCTGAGCGAGCAGTACTTC
TRBJ2-3	TRBD2	TRBV27	.	CASTFSRTSGAGDTQYF	TGTGCCAGCACGTTCTCAAGGACTAGCGGGGCCGGAGATACGCAGTATTTT
TRBJ1-1	.	TRBV7-3	.	CASSPHMNTEAFF	TGTGCCAGCAGCCCGCACATGAACACTGAAGCTTTCTTT
TRBJ2-5	.	TRBV19	.	CASTPIGDPQETQYF	TGTGCCAGTACCCCGATAGGGGATCCCCAAGAGACCCAGTACTTC
TRBJ1-4	.	TRBV30	.	CAWMGGGYNEKLFF	TGTGCCTGGATGGGCGGAGGGTATAATGAAAAACTGTTTTTT
TRBJ2-5	TRBD1	TRBV27	.	CASSQGADRETQYF	TGTGCCAGCAGCCAGGGGGCCGATCGAGAGACCCAGTACTTC
TRBJ1-1	.	TRBV5-1	.	CASSPTGGPSMNTEAFF	TGCGCCAGCAGCCCTACTGGGGGCCCCTCCATGAACACTGAAGCTTTCTTT
TRBJ2-1	.	TRBV3-1/TRBV3-2	.	CASSQTQGSYNEQFF	TGTGCCAGCAGCCAGACGCAGGGATCCTACAATGAGCAGTTCTTC
TRBJ2-3	TRBD2	TRBV19	.	CASNALAGSTDTQYF	TGTGCCAGTAATGCGCTAGCGGGGTCCACAGATACGCAGTATTTT
TRBJ1-1	.	TRBV5-5	.	CASSLVGGVEAFF	TGTGCCAGCAGCTTGGTCGGGGGAGTTGAAGCTTTCTTT
TRBJ1-5	.	TRBV28	.	CASSPDSRTQHF	TGTGCCAGCAGTCCGGACTCCCGGACCCAGCATTTT
TRBJ2-2	TRBD1	TRBV18	.	CASSRAGTGDTGELFF	TGTGCCAGCTCACGGGCCGGGACAGGGGACACCGGGGAGCTGTTTTTT
TRBJ1-3	TRBD1	TRBV7-6	.	CASSLFSGTGILSGNTIYF	TGTGCCAGCAGCTTATTTTCCGGGACAGGGATTCTCTCTGGAAACACCATATATTTT
TRBJ2-5	.	TRBV10-3	.	CAISPSGGQETQYF	TGTGCCATCAGTCCTTCAGGCGGGCAAGAGACCCAGTACTTC
TRBJ2-5	.	TRBV2	.	CASSFRGGQETQYF	TGTGCCAGCAGCTTCCGAGGGGGCCAAGAGACCCAGTACTTC
TRBJ1-2	.	TRBV29-1	.	CSVGAGNYGYTF	TGCAGCGTTGGGGCCGGTAACTATGGCTACACCTTC
TRBJ1-2	.	TRBV3-1/TRBV3-2	.	CASSRPQGTGGYTF	TGTGCCAGCAGCCGTCCACAGGGCACGGGGGGCTACACCTTC
TRBJ2-5	TRBD2	TRBV28	.	CASSQGLAGAQETQYF	TGTGCCAGCAGTCAGGGACTAGCGGGGGCCCAAGAGACCCAGTACTTC
TRBJ2-3	TRBD1	TRBV10-3	.	CAISGQGTNLGDTQYF	TGTGCCATCAGCGGACAGGGGACCAACCTCGGGGATACGCAGTATTTT
TRBJ2-1	TRBD2	TRBV7-2	.	CASSLGLAGSGEQFF	TGTGCCAGCAGCTTGGGACTAGCGGGATCCGGGGAGCAGTTCTTC
TRBJ1-1	.	TRBV28	.	CASRGVGQGQYTEAFF	TGTGCCAGCAGGGGCGTAGGGCAGGGGCAATACACTGAAGCTTTCTTT
TRBJ2-5	.	TRBV2	.	CASGAQETQYF	TGTGCCAGCGGGGCCCAAGAGACCCAGTACTTC
TRBJ2-3	TRBD2	TRBV30	.	CAWGLAGSDTQYF	TGTGCCTGGGGACTAGCGGGATCAGATACGCAGTATTTT
TRBJ1-4	.	TRBV19	.	CATPGGGRGEKLFF	TGTGCCACTCCGGGGGGAGGCCGAGGCGAAAAACTGTTTTTT
TRBJ1-4	.	TRBV5-6	.	CASSAGVRANEKLFF	TGTGCCAGCAGTGCAGGGGTTCGGGCTAATGAAAAACTGTTTTTT
TRBJ2-1	TRBD2	TRBV7-3	.	CASSPPEGAGGHNEQFF	TGTGCCAGCAGCCCGCCGGAAGGAGCGGGGGGCCACAATGAGCAGTTCTTC
TRBJ2-7	.	TRBV25-1	once	CASSNSGSYEQYF	TGTGCCAGCAGTAACAGTGGGTCCTACGAGCAGTACTTC
TRBJ2-1	TRBD1	TRBV6-4	few	CASSDHTGGSYNEQFF	TGTGCCAGCAGTGACCATACAGGGGGTTCCTACAATGAGCAGTTCTTC
TRBJ1-4	.	TRBV19	once	CASSIGIQRRNEKLFF	TGTGCCAGTAGTATCGGGATCCAACGTCGTAATGAAAAACTGTTTTTT
TRBJ1-2	TRBD1	TRBV5-4	.	CASSIQGAEGYTF	TGTGCCAGCAGCATCCAGGGGGCAGAAGGCTACACCTTC
TRBJ2-5	.	TRBV3-1/TRBV3-2	.	CASSQVRDQETQYF	TGTGCCAGCAGCCAAGTTCGGGACCAAGAGACCCAGTACTTC
TRBJ2-1	.	TRBV27	.	CASSSPLADRYNEQFF	TGTGCCAGCAGTTCGCCTTTAGCGGATCGGTACAATGAGCAGTTCTTC
TRBJ1-1	.	TRBV28	.	CASSWGSPGGTEAFF	TGTGCCAGCAGCTGGGGATCCCCCGGGGGGACTGAAGCTTTCTTT
TRBJ1-4	TRBD1	TRBV6-1	.	CASSETGDGKLFF	TGTGCCAGCAGTGAGACAGGGGACGGGAAACTGTTTTTT
TRBJ1-3	TRBD1	TRBV28	.	CASRAWGTVNGNTIYF	TGTGCCAGCAGAGCCTGGGGGACAGTTAATGGAAACACCATATATTTT
TRBJ1-6	.	TRBV7-2	.	CASKNAPNSPLHF	TGTGCCAGCAAAAATGCGCCTAATTCACCCCTCCACTTT
TRBJ2-3	.	TRBV6-5	.	CASRTGLGTDTQYF	TGTGCCAGCCGTACAGGGCTAGGCACAGATACGCAGTATTTT
TRBJ2-2	TRBD1	TRBV19	.	CASTPTGAANTGELFF	TGTGCCAGTACCCCTACAGGGGCCGCGAACACCGGGGAGCTGTTTTTT